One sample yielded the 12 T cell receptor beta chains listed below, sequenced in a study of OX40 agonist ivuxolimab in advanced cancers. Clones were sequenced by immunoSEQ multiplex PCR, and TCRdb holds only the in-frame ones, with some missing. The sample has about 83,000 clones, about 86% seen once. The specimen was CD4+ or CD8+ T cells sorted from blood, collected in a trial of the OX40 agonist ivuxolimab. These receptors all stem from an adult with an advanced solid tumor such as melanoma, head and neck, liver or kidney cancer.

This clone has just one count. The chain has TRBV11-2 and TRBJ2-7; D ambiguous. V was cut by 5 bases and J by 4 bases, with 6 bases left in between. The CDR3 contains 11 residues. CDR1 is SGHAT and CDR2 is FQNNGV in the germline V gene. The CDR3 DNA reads TGTGCCAGCAGCGAAGCGTACGAGCAGTACTTC. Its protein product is CASSEAYEQYF.

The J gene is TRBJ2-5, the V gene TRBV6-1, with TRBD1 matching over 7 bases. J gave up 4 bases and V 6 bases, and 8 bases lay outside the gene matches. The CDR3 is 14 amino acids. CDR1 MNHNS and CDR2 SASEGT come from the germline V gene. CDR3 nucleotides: TGTGCCAGCAGACTTACGGGACAGCCAGAGACCCAGTACTTC. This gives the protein CASRLTGQPETQYF.

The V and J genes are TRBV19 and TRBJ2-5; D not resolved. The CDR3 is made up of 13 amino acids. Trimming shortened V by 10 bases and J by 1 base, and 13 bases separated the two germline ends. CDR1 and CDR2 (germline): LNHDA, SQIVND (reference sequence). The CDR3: CATSGVGQETQYF. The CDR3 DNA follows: TGTGCCACCAGTGGAGTGGGCCAAGAGACCCAGTACTTC.

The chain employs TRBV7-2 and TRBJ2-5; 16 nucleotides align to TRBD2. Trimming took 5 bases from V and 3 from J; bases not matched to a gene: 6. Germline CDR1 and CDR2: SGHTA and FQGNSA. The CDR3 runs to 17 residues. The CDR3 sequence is CASSQGLAGGYKETQYF. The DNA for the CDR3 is TGTGCCAGCAGCCAGGGACTAGCGGGGGGGTATAAAGAGACCCAGTACTTC.

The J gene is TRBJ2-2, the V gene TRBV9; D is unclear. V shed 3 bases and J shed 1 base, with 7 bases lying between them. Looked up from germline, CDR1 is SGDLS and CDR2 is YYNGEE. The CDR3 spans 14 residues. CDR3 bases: TGTGCCAGCAGCGCGGACGGGAACACCGGGGAGCTGTTTTTT. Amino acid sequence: CASSADGNTGELFF.

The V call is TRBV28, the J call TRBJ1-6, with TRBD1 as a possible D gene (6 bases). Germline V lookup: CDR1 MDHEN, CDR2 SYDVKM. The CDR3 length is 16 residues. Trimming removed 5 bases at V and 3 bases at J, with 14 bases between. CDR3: CASSNPGGGYNSPLHF. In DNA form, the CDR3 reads TGTGCCAGCAGTAATCCGGGGGGCGGCTATAATTCACCCCTCCACTTT.

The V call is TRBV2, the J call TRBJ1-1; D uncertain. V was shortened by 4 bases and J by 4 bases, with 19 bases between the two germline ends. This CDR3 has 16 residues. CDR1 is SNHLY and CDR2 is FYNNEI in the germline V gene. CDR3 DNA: TGTGCCAGCAGTGTCCGCTCAGTGGGGATGGGCACTGAAGCTTTCTTT. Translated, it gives CASSVRSVGMGTEAFF.

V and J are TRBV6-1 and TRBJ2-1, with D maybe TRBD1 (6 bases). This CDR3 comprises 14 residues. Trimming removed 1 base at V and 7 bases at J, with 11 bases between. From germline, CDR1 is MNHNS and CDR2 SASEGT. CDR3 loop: CASSEGFDRNEQFF. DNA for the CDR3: TGTGCCAGCAGTGAAGGGTTTGACAGGAATGAGCAGTTCTTC.

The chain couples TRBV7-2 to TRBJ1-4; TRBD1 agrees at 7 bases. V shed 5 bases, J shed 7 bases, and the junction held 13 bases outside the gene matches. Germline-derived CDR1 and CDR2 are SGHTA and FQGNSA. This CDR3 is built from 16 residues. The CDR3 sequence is CASSPLRQGLGEKLFF. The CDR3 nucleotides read TGTGCCAGCAGCCCGCTCAGACAGGGCCTCGGTGAAAAACTGTTTTTT. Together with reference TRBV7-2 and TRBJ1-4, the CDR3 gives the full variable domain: GAGVSQSPSNKVTEKGKDVELRCDPISGHTALYWYRQSLGQGLEFLIYFQGNSAPDKSGLPSDRFSAERTGGSVSTLTIQRTQQEDSAVYLCASSPLRQGLGEKLFFGSGTQLSVL.

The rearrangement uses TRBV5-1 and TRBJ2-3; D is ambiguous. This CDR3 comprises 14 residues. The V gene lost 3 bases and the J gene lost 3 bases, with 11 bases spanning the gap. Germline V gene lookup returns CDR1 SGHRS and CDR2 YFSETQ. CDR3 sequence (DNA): TGCGCCAGCAGCTCGGCTCAATTAACAGATACGCAGTATTTT. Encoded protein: CASSSAQLTDTQYF.

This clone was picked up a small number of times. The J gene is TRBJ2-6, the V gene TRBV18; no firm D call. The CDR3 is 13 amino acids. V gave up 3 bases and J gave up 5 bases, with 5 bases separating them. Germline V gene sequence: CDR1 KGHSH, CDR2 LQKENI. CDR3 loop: CASSPDRANVLTF. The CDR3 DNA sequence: TGTGCCAGCTCACCTGACAGGGCCAACGTCCTGACTTTC.

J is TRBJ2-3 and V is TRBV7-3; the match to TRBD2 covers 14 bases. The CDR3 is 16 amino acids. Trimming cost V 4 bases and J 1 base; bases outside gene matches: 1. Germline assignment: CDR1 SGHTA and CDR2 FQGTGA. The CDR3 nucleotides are TGTGCCAGCAGCTCGGGACTAGCGGGGGGCACAGATACGCAGTATTTT. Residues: CASSSGLAGGTDTQYF.